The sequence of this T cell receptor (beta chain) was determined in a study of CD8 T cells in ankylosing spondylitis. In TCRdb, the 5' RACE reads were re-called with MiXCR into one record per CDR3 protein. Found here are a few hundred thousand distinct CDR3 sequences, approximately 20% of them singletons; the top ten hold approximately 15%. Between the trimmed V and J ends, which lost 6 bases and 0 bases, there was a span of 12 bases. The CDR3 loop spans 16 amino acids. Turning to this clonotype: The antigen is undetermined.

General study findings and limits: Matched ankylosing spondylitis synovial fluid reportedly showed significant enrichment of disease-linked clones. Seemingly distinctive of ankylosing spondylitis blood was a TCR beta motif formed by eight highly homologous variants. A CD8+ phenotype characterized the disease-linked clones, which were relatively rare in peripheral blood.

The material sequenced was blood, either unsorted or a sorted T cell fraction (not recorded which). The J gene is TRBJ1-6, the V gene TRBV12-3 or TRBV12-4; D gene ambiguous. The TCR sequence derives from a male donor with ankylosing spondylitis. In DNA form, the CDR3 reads TGTGCCAGCAGCCAGGATCCGAGCTCCTATAATTCACCCCTCCACTTT. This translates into CASSQDPSSYNSPLHF.